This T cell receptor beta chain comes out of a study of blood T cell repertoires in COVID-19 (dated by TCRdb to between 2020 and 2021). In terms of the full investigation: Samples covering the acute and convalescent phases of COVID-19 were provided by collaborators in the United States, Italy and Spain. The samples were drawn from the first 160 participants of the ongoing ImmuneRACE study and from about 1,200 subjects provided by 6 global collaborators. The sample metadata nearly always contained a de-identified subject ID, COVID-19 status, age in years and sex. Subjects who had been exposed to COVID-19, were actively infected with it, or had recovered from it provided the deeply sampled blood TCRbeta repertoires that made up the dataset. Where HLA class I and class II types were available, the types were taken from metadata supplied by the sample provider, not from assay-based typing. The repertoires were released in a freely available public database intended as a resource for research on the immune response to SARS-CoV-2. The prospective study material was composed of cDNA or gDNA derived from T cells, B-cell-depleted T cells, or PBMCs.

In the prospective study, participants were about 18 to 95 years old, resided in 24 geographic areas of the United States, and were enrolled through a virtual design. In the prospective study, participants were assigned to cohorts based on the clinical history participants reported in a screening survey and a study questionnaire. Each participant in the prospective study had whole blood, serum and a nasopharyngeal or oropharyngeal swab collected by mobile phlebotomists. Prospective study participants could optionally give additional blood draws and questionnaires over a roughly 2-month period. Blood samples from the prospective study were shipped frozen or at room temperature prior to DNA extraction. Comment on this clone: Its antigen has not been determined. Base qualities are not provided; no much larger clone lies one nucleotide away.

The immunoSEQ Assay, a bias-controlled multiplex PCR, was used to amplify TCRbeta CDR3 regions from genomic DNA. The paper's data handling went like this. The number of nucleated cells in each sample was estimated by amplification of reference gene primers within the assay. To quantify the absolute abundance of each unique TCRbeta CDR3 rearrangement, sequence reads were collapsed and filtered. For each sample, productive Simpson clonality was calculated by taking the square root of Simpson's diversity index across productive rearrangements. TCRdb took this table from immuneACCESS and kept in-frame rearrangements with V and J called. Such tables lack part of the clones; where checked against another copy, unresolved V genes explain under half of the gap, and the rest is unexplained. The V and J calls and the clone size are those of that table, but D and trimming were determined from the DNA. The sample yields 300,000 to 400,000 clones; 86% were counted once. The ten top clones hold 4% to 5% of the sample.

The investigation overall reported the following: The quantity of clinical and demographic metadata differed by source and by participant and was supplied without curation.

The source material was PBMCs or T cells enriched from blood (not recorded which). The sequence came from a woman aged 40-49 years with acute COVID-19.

CDR3 reads: CASSFSGLASGELFF. At the DNA level, the sequence is TGTGCCAGCAGCTTCTCAGGACTAGCTTCCGGGGAGCTGTTTTTT. The chain is assembled from TRBV11-2 and TRBJ2-2; TRBD2 aligns with 8 central bases. Including the terminal cysteine and phenylalanine, the CDR3 comprises 15 residues. The CDR3 DNA has 45 bases and is translated from base 1. Per the germline V gene, SGHAT is the CDR1 and FQNNGV is the CDR2. At the junction V is shortened by 3 bases and J by 6 bases; bases outside the gene matches: 6.